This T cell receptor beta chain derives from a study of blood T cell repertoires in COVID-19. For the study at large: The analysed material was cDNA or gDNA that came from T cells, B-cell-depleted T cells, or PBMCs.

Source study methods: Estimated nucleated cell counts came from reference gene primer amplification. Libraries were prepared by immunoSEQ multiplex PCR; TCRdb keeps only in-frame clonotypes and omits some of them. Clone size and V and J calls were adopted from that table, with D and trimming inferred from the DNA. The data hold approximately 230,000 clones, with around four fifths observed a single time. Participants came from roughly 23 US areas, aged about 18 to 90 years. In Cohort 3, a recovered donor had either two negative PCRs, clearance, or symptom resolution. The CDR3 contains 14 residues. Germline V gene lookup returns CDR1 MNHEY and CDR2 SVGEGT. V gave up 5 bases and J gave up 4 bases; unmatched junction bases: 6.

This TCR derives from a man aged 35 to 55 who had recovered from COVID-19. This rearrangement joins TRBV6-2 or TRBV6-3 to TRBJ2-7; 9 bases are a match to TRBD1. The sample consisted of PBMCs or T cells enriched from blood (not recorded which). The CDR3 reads CASSIQGALYEQYF. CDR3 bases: TGTGCCAGCAGTATACAGGGGGCTCTGTACGAGCAGTACTTC.